The 29 T cell receptor beta chains below were found in one sample sequenced in a study of T-cell reconstitution after alpha-beta-depleted transplantation in children. Unique molecular identifiers tagged the TCRbeta library. Each CDR3 protein gets one entry after TCRdb re-called the PCR reads with MiXCR. Of 450,000 to 600,000 distinct CDR3 sequences in the sample, 8% to 11% are singletons; the top ten hold about 2%. The sample in question was PBMCs, obtained before TCRalphabeta/CD19-depleted stem cell transplant. The receptors shown here come from a child aged 2-15 years with inherited bone marrow failure, due to receive a stem cell transplant.

This clonotype was detected ten times or more. CDR3 nucleotides: TGTGCCAGCAGTGATGAGGGCTCCTACAATGAGCAGTTCTTC. Translation: CASSDEGSYNEQFF. This chain connects TRBV2 to TRBJ2-1; D is possibly TRBD2 (5 bases). The CDR3 extends over 14 amino acids. Deletions cut 3 bases from V and 0 bases from J, with 6 bases between. Germline lookup yields CDR1 SNHLY and CDR2 FYNNEI.

This clonotype was seen at least ten times. The chain carries TRBV7-8 and TRBJ2-7; TRBD2 matches 7 bases. J gave up 0 bases and V 4 bases, and 3 bases lay outside the gene matches. Germline lookup yields CDR1 SGHVS and CDR2 FQNEAQ. The CDR3 extends over 14 amino acids. CDR3 bases: TGTGCCAGCAGCTCGAGGACTAGCTCCTACGAGCAGTACTTC. It specifies CASSSRTSSYEQYF.

This clonotype was detected only once. The chain links TRBV4-3 to TRBJ2-3; maybe TRBD1 (6 bases). V was trimmed by 2 bases and J by 5 bases, leaving 8 bases between them. The CDR3 runs 13 residues. Germline assignment: CDR1 LGHNA and CDR2 YSLEER. DNA for the CDR3: TGCGCCAGCAGCCAAATACAGGGAGATACGCAGTATTTT. Amino acid sequence: CASSQIQGDTQYF.

This clonotype was found many times. This chain joins TRBV3-1 and TRBJ2-3; no clear D. In germline, CDR1 is LGHDT, CDR2 YNNKEL (reference sequence). V lost 0 bases to trimming and J lost 2 bases, with 12 bases between them. This CDR3 contains 16 residues. CDR3 in amino acids: CASSQDLKEYTDTQYF. As DNA, the CDR3 is TGTGCCAGCAGCCAAGATCTGAAGGAGTACACAGATACGCAGTATTTT.

The sample holds many counts of this clonotype. The chain joins TRBV4-1 to TRBJ1-2, with 7 bases identical to TRBD1. This CDR3 has 16 amino acids. With V trimmed by 2 bases and J by 3 bases, 9 bases remained unmatched. The germline V gene encodes CDR1 MGHRA and CDR2 YSYEKL. CDR3 DNA: TGCGCCAGCAGCCAACGCTGGGACAGATTCGACTATGGCTACACCTTC. It codes for CASSQRWDRFDYGYTF.

This clonotype was observed many times. V and J are TRBV6-6 and TRBJ1-5; D is unclear. Trimming took off 1 base at V and 7 bases at J, with 5 bases between the two ends. From germline, CDR1 is MNHNY and CDR2 SVGAGI (reference sequence). The CDR3 runs to 12 residues. CDR3 sequence reads: CASSYLGQPQHF. For the CDR3, the DNA is TGTGCCAGCAGTTACTTAGGGCAGCCCCAGCATTTT.

Only a few counts were recorded for this clonotype. The rearrangement joins TRBV29-1 to TRBJ2-3; D uncertain. The CDR3 has 14 amino acids. V lost 2 bases and J lost 3, with 12 bases in between. Germline assignment: CDR1 SQVTM and CDR2 ANQGSEA. The CDR3 DNA reads as TGCAGCGTTGAACCCTGGTCTAAAACAGATACGCAGTATTTT. Translating it yields CSVEPWSKTDTQYF.

V and J are TRBV27 and TRBJ1-6; TRBD1 agrees at 7 bases. The CDR3 length is 15 residues. Looked up from germline, CDR1 is MNHEY and CDR2 is SMNVEV (reference sequence). With V trimmed by 6 bases and J by 4 bases, 6 bases remained unmatched. The CDR3 loop reads CASSQGVGYNSPLHF. The CDR3 DNA is TGTGCCAGCAGCCAGGGGGTGGGGTATAATTCACCCCTCCACTTT.

Many counts were recorded for this clonotype. The chain is built from TRBV12-3 or TRBV12-4 and TRBJ2-5, with unresolved D. CDR3 size: 15 residues. The V end was cut by 2 bases, the J end by 2 bases, with 12 bases between. CDR3 nucleotide sequence: TGTGCCAGCAGTTTAAACTTCCCCGTACAAGAGACCCAGTACTTC. It codes for CASSLNFPVQETQYF.

The V and J genes are TRBV7-9 and TRBJ2-7; the D gene is possibly TRBD2 (7 bases). CDR1 is SEHNR and CDR2 is FQNEAQ in the germline V gene (reference sequence). Trimming stripped 0 bases from V and 3 bases from J, with 18 bases between. The CDR3 contains 17 residues. CDR3 in amino acids: CASSLANRAGRYYEQYF. CDR3 sequence (DNA): TGTGCCAGCAGCTTAGCTAACAGGGCCGGGAGGTACTACGAGCAGTACTTC.

This chain links TRBV10-3 with TRBJ2-3, with a weak D call TRBD1 (6 bases). Per germline, CDR1 ENHRY and CDR2 SYGVKD. The CDR3 sequence is 14 residues long. V gave up 6 bases and J gave up 2 bases, with 12 bases separating them. The DNA of the CDR3 is TGTGCCATCAGGGCGGCAGGGGACACAGATACGCAGTATTTT. Protein: CAIRAAGDTDTQYF.

This clonotype was counted at least ten times. The chain combines TRBV6-2 or TRBV6-3 with TRBJ2-2; 7 bases map to TRBD2. The germline CDR1 and CDR2 sequences are MNHEY and SVGEGT. Trimming at V came to 10 bases and at J to 6 bases, leaving 8 bases not matched to a gene. The CDR3 totals 13 residues. The CDR3 DNA is TGTGCCACCCATGAGCGGGAATCCGGGGAGCTGTTTTTT. It encodes CATHERESGELFF.

This clonotype occurred a few times. The chain combines TRBV6-2 or TRBV6-3 with TRBJ2-1, with a weak D call TRBD1 (6 bases). With 2 bases removed from V and 8 bases from J, the gap between germline ends came to 19 bases. There are 16 residues in the CDR3. Per the germline V gene, CDR1 is MNHEY and CDR2 is SVGEGT. CDR3 in amino acids: CASSYEAGEKGYEQFF. CDR3 coding DNA: TGTGCCAGCAGTTACGAGGCAGGGGAGAAAGGGTATGAGCAGTTCTTC.

This clonotype was recorded many times. V and J are TRBV7-2 and TRBJ2-1; possible D gene TRBD1, 6 bases. With 1 base removed from V and 5 bases from J, the gap between germline ends came to 15 bases. This CDR3 contains 16 residues. Germline V gene sequence: CDR1 SGHTA, CDR2 FQGNSA. In DNA form, the CDR3 reads TGTGCCAGCAGCTTAGATCGGTACAGGGTAAACAATGAGCAGTTCTTC. Its protein product is CASSLDRYRVNNEQFF. The complete variable domain, with remaining parts taken from reference TRBV7-2 and TRBJ2-1, reads GAGVSQSPSNKVTEKGKDVELRCDPISGHTALYWYRQSLGQGLEFLIYFQGNSAPDKSGLPSDRFSAERTGGSVSTLTIQRTQQEDSAVYLCASSLDRYRVNNEQFFGPGTRLTVL.

As for this clonotype: This could be a read error, since a much larger clone is one nucleotide away. This chain links TRBV9 with TRBJ2-5, with D unresolved. This CDR3 region has 13 residues. Germline CDR1 is SGDLS and CDR2 is YYNGEE. The CDR3 spells CASSEMYQESQYF. Here the CDR3 DNA reads TGTGCCAGCAGCGAGATGTACCAAGAGAGCCAGTACTTC.

On this clonotype itself: This sequence may be a read error, since a much larger clone differs from it by one base. The chain combines TRBV28 with TRBJ2-1, with 8 bases fitting TRBD2. The CDR3 consists of 16 residues. Germline V gives CDR1 MDHEN, CDR2 SYDVKM. This chain's CDR3 is CAGSAQRELSYNEQFF. In nucleotides, the CDR3 is TGTGCCGGCAGTGCCCAGCGGGAGCTTTCCTACAATGAGCAGTTCTTC.

This clonotype was detected only a few times. V gene TRBV29-1 combines with J gene TRBJ2-2; D ambiguous. V lost 4 bases to trimming and J lost 7 bases, with 13 bases between them. The CDR3 spans 13 residues. CDR1 SQVTM and CDR2 ANQGSEA come from the germline V gene. CDR3 amino acids: CSVVIRFGGELFF. The CDR3, as DNA: TGCAGCGTTGTCATCCGGTTCGGCGGGGAGCTGTTTTTT.

The table lists this clonotype with a count of one. The chain combines TRBV20-1 with TRBJ1-2, with a weak D call TRBD1 (5 bases). The CDR3 consists of 16 residues. Trimming removed 0 bases at V and 6 bases at J, with 20 bases between. Per germline, CDR1 DFQATT and CDR2 SNEGSKA (reference sequence). The CDR3 region has the DNA TGCAGTGCTAGAGAACCCAGGGCCCTATATCGGGATGGCTACACCTTC. Protein product: CSAREPRALYRDGYTF.

This clonotype was counted ten times or more. V usage is TRBV12-3 or TRBV12-4 and J usage is TRBJ2-2, with TRBD2 as a possible D gene (6 bases). The CDR3 consists of 13 residues. Trimming stripped 1 base from V and 6 bases from J, with 6 bases between. The CDR3 DNA follows: TGTGCCAGCAGTTTAGGGGAGGCCGGGGAGCTGTTTTTT. It translates to CASSLGEAGELFF.

This clonotype was seen many times. This rearrangement joins TRBV5-1 to TRBJ1-2; no firm D call. The CDR3 is 14 amino acids. V was pared by 2 bases and J by 7 bases, with 15 bases between. Looked up from germline, CDR1 is SGHRS and CDR2 is YFSETQ. The DNA of the CDR3 is TGCGCCAGCAGCTTTGCAGAACCGATCTCTGGCTACACCTTC. As protein: CASSFAEPISGYTF.

This clonotype has a count of ten or more. This chain connects TRBV7-9 to TRBJ2-1, with D perhaps TRBD2 (6 bases). Trimming stripped 5 bases from V and 5 bases from J, with 16 bases between. Germline V gives CDR1 SEHNR, CDR2 FQNEAQ (reference sequence). This CDR3 is 15 amino acids long. Written as DNA, the CDR3 is TGTGCCAGCAGCATGGGAGGAGGGTTTCACAATGAGCAGTTCTTC. Translation: CASSMGGGFHNEQFF.

This clonotype was seen ten or more times. The junction does not match germline at one end; this may be a read error. The J gene is TRBJ2-5, the V gene TRBV6-1; D is possibly TRBD2 (6 bases). Per germline, CDR1 MNHNS and CDR2 SASEGT. This CDR3 is built from 14 residues. CDR3 DNA sequence: TGTGTCAGCAGTACCCGGGGAGGCCGGGAGACCCAGTACTTC. This gives the protein CVSSTRGGRETQYF.

This clonotype was observed many times. The chain is built from TRBV4-2 and TRBJ2-1, with D unclear. V dropped 0 bases and J dropped 5 bases, with 14 bases sitting between them. Germline values: CDR1 LGHNA, CDR2 YNFKEQ. This CDR3 spans 16 amino acids. The CDR3 DNA is TGTGCCAGCAGCCAAGATCTCGCGATCCAAGACAATGAGCAGTTCTTC. Its translation: CASSQDLAIQDNEQFF.

This clonotype was seen many times. The rearrangement links TRBV4-3 to TRBJ1-5, with D unclear. There are 14 residues in the CDR3. Trimming shortened V by 0 bases and J by 1 base, and 4 bases separated the two germline ends. CDR1 is LGHNA and CDR2 is YSLEER in the germline V gene. The CDR3: CASSQDVSNQPQHF. The CDR3 DNA reads as TGCGCCAGCAGCCAAGATGTGAGCAATCAGCCCCAGCATTTT.

This clonotype has ten or more counts. The genes are TRBV6-1 and TRBJ1-2; 8 bases agree with TRBD1. Trimming took 6 bases from V and 2 from J; bases not matched to a gene: 8. Germline assignment: CDR1 MNHNS and CDR2 SASEGT. This CDR3 contains 15 residues. The CDR3 reads CASRETGVRNYGYTF. The CDR3 region has the DNA TGTGCCAGCAGAGAGACAGGGGTCCGCAACTATGGCTACACCTTC.

This clonotype was observed many times. The J gene is TRBJ2-5, the V gene TRBV28, with D possibly being TRBD1 or TRBD2 (5 bases each). The germline gives CDR1 MDHEN, CDR2 SYDVKM. The CDR3 consists of 14 residues. V lost 3 bases to trimming and J lost 5 bases, with 13 bases between them. The CDR3 here is CASSFSGPGETQYF. In DNA, the CDR3 is TGTGCCAGCAGTTTTTCGGGACCTGGGGAGACCCAGTACTTC.

This clonotype was found a few times. V gene TRBV5-1 combines with J gene TRBJ2-1, with 11 positions matching TRBD2. There are 15 residues in the CDR3. Germline V lookup: CDR1 SGHRS, CDR2 YFSETQ. J gave up 7 bases and V 1 base, and 4 bases lay outside the gene matches. CDR3 in amino acids: CASSLWASGGNEQFF. The CDR3 nucleotides read TGCGCCAGCAGCTTGTGGGCTAGCGGGGGGAATGAGCAGTTCTTC.

As concerns this clonotype: A much more abundant neighbour one base away suggests this may be a read error. This rearrangement joins TRBV10-2 to TRBJ2-2; the match to TRBD2 covers 12 bases. V lost 8 bases to trimming and J lost 11 bases; unmatched junction nucleotides: 9. The CDR3 contains 14 residues. CDR1 is WSHSY, CDR2 SAAADI, per germline. For the CDR3, the DNA is TGCGCCAGCGCCCCGACTAGCGGGAGTCCAGAGCTGTTTTTT. This translates into CASAPTSGSPELFF.

In this sample, this clonotype turned up many times. V gene TRBV6-5 combines with J gene TRBJ2-3, with 8 bases that match TRBD2. This CDR3 contains 16 residues. V was clipped by 0 bases and J by 7 bases; unmatched bases: 9. Germline V lookup: CDR1 MNHEY, CDR2 SVGAGI. The CDR3 DNA follows: TGTGCCAGCAGTTACTCTTCGACGGGAGGGCGTAATACGCAGTATTTT. Its protein product is CASSYSSTGGRNTQYF.